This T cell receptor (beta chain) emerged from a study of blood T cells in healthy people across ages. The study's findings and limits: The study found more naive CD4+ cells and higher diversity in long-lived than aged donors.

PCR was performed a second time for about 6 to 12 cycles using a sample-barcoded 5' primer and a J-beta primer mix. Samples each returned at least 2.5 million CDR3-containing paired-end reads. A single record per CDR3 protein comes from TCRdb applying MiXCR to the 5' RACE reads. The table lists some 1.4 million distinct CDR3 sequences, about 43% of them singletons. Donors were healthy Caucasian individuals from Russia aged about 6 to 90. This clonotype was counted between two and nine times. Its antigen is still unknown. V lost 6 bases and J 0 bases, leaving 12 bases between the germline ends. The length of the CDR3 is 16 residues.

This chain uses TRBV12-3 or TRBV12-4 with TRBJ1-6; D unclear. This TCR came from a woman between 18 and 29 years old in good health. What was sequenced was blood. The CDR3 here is CASRTKESSYNSPLHF. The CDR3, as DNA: TGTGCCAGCAGGACTAAGGAGAGCTCCTATAATTCACCCCTCCACTTT.